Listed below are T cell receptor beta chains from one sample, sequenced in a study of beta chain features in type 1 diabetes. Repertoires were generated with immunoSEQ multiplex PCR, while TCRdb's copy carries only in-frame clones and drops some. The data show about 170,000 clones, about 7.8% seen once. The sample was central memory CD4+ T cells from blood. These receptors originate from a middle-aged woman with type 1 diabetes. Each CDR3 is given with its conserved first and last residue. Each record gives: V gene, J gene, D gene, CDR3 protein. D genes are given only for firm matches.

v_call: TRBV4-2; j_call: TRBJ2-7; d_call: TRBD2; cdr3_aa: CASSQELAGGVQYF
v_call: TRBV9; j_call: TRBJ2-1; d_call: TRBD2; cdr3_aa: CASSVRLADYNEQFF
v_call: TRBV4-1; j_call: TRBJ2-7; d_call: TRBD1; cdr3_aa: CASRPGQGKNYEQYF
v_call: TRBV5-6; j_call: TRBJ2-5; d_call: -; cdr3_aa: CASSFGYRQETQYF
v_call: TRBV20-1; j_call: TRBJ2-5; d_call: -; cdr3_aa: CSVHWERTQYF
v_call: TRBV5-1; j_call: TRBJ2-5; d_call: TRBD2; cdr3_aa: CASSFGRGEETQYF
v_call: TRBV30; j_call: TRBJ2-5; d_call: -; cdr3_aa: CAWGTVGTFQETQYF
v_call: TRBV10-3; j_call: TRBJ2-7; d_call: TRBD1; cdr3_aa: CAIRRTGGNYEQYF
v_call: TRBV30; j_call: TRBJ2-1; d_call: -; cdr3_aa: CAWSRRSGDEQFF
v_call: TRBV7-2; j_call: TRBJ2-7; d_call: -; cdr3_aa: CASGFAALTYEQYF
v_call: TRBV7-2; j_call: TRBJ2-1; d_call: TRBD2; cdr3_aa: CASATGGAGVEQFF
v_call: TRBV5-4; j_call: TRBJ2-7; d_call: TRBD2; cdr3_aa: CASSLVRIGTSSAEQYF
v_call: TRBV30; j_call: TRBJ1-5; d_call: -; cdr3_aa: CAWTQGPNQPQHF
v_call: TRBV30; j_call: TRBJ1-4; d_call: -; cdr3_aa: CAWSGQWAGEKLFF
v_call: TRBV28; j_call: TRBJ1-4; d_call: TRBD1; cdr3_aa: CASSLRQGVEKLFF
v_call: TRBV2; j_call: TRBJ2-1; d_call: -; cdr3_aa: CASSEERGPPDEQFF
v_call: TRBV28; j_call: TRBJ2-7; d_call: TRBD2; cdr3_aa: CATETSGTYEQYF
v_call: TRBV5-4; j_call: TRBJ2-1; d_call: -; cdr3_aa: CASSFRGHYNEQFF
v_call: TRBV10-3; j_call: TRBJ1-5; d_call: -; cdr3_aa: CATRGAGADQPQHF
v_call: TRBV9; j_call: TRBJ2-5; d_call: -; cdr3_aa: CASSVGPERALGDQYF
v_call: TRBV28; j_call: TRBJ1-5; d_call: -; cdr3_aa: CASSRSLEGQPQHF
v_call: TRBV29-1; j_call: TRBJ2-5; d_call: -; cdr3_aa: CSVERVETQYF
v_call: TRBV18; j_call: TRBJ1-1; d_call: -; cdr3_aa: CASSRASRGAFF
v_call: TRBV7-9; j_call: TRBJ1-2; d_call: -; cdr3_aa: CASSLPPGQTRGYTF
v_call: TRBV29-1; j_call: TRBJ2-3; d_call: -; cdr3_aa: CSVFGISSTDTQYF
v_call: TRBV9; j_call: TRBJ1-2; d_call: -; cdr3_aa: CASSVRADAGSYTF
v_call: TRBV7-9; j_call: TRBJ2-7; d_call: -; cdr3_aa: CASSSSGTLTYEQYF
v_call: TRBV6-5; j_call: TRBJ2-6; d_call: -; cdr3_aa: CASSLDRFGANVLTF
v_call: TRBV5-8; j_call: TRBJ1-2; d_call: TRBD1; cdr3_aa: CASRQRTGNRYTF
v_call: TRBV6-1; j_call: TRBJ2-7; d_call: TRBD1; cdr3_aa: CASGGQGLGYEQYF
v_call: TRBV12-2; j_call: TRBJ2-7; d_call: -; cdr3_aa: CASRWGDSPRLAEQYF
v_call: TRBV28; j_call: TRBJ1-2; d_call: -; cdr3_aa: CASSPTGPNYGYTF
v_call: TRBV2; j_call: TRBJ1-1; d_call: TRBD1; cdr3_aa: CASSALGQQNTEAFF